The sequence of this T cell receptor (beta chain) was determined in a study of CD8 T cells in Susac syndrome. Roughly 0.5 to 1 ug RNA was reverse transcribed with random hexamers. TCRdb reprocessed the immunoSEQ multiplex PCR reads via MiXCR and lists one record per CDR3 protein. The sample contains some 100,000 distinct CDR3 sequences, about 90% of which appear only once. TCR beta sequencing covered blood CD8+ and CD4+ T cells. TEMRA cells were FACS-enriched, and CD8+ and CD4+ T cells were isolated negatively. Germline V CDR1 and CDR2: DFQATT, SNEGSKA (reference sequence). Trimming pared 0 bases from V and 4 bases from J, leaving 9 bases between. The CDR3 totals 13 residues.

This chain links TRBV20-1 with TRBJ1-2; no firm D call. The clonotype originates from a human donor in good health. The sequencing input was CD8+ T cells from PBMCs. Here the CDR3 reads CSARDSAGYGYTF. CDR3 DNA: TGCAGTGCTAGAGATAGCGCCGGCTATGGCTACACCTTC.